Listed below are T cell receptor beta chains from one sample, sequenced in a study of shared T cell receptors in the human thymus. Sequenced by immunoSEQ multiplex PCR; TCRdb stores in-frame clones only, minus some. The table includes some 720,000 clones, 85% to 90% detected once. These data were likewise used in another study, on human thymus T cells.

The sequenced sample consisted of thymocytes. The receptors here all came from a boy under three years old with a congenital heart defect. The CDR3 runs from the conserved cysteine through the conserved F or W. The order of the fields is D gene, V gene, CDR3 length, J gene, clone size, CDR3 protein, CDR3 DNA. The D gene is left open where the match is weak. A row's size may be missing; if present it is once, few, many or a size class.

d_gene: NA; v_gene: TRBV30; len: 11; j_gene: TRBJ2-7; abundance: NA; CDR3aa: CAWSIGGSVYF; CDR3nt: TGTGCCTGGAGTATTGGGGGGAGTGTGTACTTC
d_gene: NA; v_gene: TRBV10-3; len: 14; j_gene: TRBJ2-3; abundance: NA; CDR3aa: CAISANGTSDTQYF; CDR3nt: TGTGCCATCAGCGCAAACGGGACTTCCGATACGCAGTATTTT
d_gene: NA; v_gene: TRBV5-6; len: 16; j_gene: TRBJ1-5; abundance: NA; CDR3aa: CASSLAAGSGYGPQHF; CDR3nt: TGTGCCAGCAGCTTGGCTGCGGGCTCGGGCTACGGGCCCCAGCATTTT
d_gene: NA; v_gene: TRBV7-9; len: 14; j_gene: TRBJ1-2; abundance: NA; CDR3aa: CASSAGQPNYGYTF; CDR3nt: TGTGCCAGCAGCGCAGGACAGCCTAACTATGGCTACACCTTC
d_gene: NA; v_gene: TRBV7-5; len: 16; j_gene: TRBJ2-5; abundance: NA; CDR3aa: CVRSFWAGLNQETQYF; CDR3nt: TGTGTCAGAAGCTTTTGGGCAGGGCTGAACCAAGAGACCCAGTACTTC
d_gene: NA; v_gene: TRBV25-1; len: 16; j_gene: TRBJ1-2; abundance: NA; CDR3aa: CASSESRPGVNYGYTF; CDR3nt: TGTGCCAGCAGTGAGTCACGACCAGGGGTTAACTATGGCTACACCTTC
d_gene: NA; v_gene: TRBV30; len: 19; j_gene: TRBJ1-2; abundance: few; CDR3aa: CAWSPNLTGRSRANYGYTF; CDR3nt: TGTGCCTGGAGCCCCAATCTGACAGGAAGGTCCAGGGCTAACTATGGCTACACCTTC
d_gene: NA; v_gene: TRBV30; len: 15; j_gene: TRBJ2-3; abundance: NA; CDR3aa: CAWSVRNGSTDTQYF; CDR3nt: TGTGCCTGGAGTGTACGAAACGGGAGCACAGATACGCAGTATTTT
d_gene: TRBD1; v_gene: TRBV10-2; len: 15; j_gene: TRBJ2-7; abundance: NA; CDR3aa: CASSGAGQGASEQYF; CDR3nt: TGCGCCAGCAGTGGGGCGGGGCAGGGGGCTTCCGAGCAGTACTTC
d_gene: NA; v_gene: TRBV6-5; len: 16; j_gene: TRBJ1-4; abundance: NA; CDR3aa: CASSSDRRDSNEKLFF; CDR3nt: TGTGCCAGCAGTTCTGACCGGAGGGACTCTAATGAAAAACTGTTTTTT
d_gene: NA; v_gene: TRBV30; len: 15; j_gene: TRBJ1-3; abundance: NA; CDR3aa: CAWSVRGGRGNTIYF; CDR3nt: TGTGCCTGGAGTGTACGTGGAGGAAGGGGAAACACCATATATTTT
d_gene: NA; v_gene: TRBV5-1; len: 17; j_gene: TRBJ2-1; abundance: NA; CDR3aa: CASSRRGGGLVYNEQFF; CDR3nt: TGCGCCAGCAGCCGGAGAGGGGGGGGGCTCGTTTACAATGAGCAGTTCTTC
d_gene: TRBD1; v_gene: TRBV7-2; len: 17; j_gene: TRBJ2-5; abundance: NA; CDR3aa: CASSPPRVGQGEETQYF; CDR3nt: TGTGCCAGCAGCCCCCCCAGAGTCGGACAGGGTGAAGAGACCCAGTACTTC
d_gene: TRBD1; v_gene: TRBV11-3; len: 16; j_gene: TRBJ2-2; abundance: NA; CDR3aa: CASSLRDRWNTGELFF; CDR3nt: TGTGCCAGCAGTCTCCGGGACAGATGGAACACCGGGGAGCTGTTTTTT
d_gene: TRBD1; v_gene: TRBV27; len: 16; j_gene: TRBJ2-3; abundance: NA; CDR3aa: CASSSLPGQDTDTQYF; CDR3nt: TGTGCCAGCAGTTCCTTGCCGGGACAGGACACAGATACGCAGTATTTT
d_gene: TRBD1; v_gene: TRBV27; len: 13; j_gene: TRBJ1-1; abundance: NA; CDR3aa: CASRTGGNTEAFF; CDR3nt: TGTGCCTCTAGGACAGGAGGGAACACTGAAGCTTTCTTT
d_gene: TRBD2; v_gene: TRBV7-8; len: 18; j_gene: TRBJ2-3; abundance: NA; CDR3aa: CASSPPREGLSNTDTQYF; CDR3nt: TGTGCCAGCAGCCCCCCCCGGGAGGGTTTAAGTAACACAGATACGCAGTATTTT
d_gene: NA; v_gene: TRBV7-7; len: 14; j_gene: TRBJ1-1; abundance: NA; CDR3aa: CASSPLGPRTEAFF; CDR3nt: TGTGCCAGCAGCCCTTTGGGGCCGAGAACTGAAGCTTTCTTT
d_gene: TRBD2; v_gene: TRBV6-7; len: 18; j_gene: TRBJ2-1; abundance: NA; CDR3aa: CASSYRGGRASLFNEQFF; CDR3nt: TGTGCCAGCAGTTACAGGGGCGGGAGGGCCTCCCTATTCAATGAGCAGTTCTTC
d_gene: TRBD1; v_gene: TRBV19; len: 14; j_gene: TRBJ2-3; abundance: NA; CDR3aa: CASSPRTGADTQYF; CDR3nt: TGTGCCAGTAGTCCCCGGACAGGGGCCGATACGCAGTATTTT
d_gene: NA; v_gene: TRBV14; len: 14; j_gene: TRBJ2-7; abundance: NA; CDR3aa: CASSQEEEPYEQYF; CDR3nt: TGTGCCAGCAGCCAAGAGGAGGAGCCCTACGAGCAGTACTTC
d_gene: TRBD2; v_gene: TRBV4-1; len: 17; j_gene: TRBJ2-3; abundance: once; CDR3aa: CASSPPRGGDHTDTQYF; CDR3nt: TGCGCCAGCAGCCCCCCGCGGGGAGGGGACCACACAGATACGCAGTATTTT
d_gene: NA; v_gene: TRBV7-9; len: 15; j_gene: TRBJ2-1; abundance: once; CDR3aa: CASSPDYSANNEQFF; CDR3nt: TGTGCCAGCAGCCCCGACTACTCTGCCAACAATGAGCAGTTCTTC
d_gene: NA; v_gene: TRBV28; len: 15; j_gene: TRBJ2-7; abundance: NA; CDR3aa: CATTDSALRWDEQYF; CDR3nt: TGTGCCACCACTGACAGCGCCCTACGATGGGACGAGCAGTACTTC
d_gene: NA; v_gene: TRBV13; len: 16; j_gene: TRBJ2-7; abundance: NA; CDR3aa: CASSLGDQRVSCEQYF; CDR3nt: TGTGCCAGCAGCTTAGGCGACCAGCGGGTCTCATGCGAGCAGTACTTC
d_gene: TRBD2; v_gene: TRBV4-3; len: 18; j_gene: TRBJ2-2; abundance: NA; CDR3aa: CASSPRYEREGNTGELFF; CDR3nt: TGCGCCAGCAGCCCGCGTTATGAGCGGGAGGGAAACACCGGGGAGCTGTTTTTT
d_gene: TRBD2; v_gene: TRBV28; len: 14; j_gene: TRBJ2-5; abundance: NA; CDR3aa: CASRGGVKQETQYF; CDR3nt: TGTGCCAGCCGGGGGGGCGTAAAGCAAGAGACCCAGTACTTC
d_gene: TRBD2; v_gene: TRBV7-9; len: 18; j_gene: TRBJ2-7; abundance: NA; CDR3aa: CASSLSLAGDLRHYEQYF; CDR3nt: TGTGCCAGCAGCTTAAGTCTAGCGGGGGACTTGAGGCACTACGAGCAGTACTTC
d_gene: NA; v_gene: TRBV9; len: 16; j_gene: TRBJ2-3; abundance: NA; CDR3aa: CASSGMLGGPSDTQYF; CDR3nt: TGTGCCAGCAGTGGGATGCTAGGAGGGCCTTCAGATACGCAGTATTTT
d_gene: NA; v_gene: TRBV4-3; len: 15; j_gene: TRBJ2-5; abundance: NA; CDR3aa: CASSQGWASRETQYF; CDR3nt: TGCGCCAGCAGCCAAGGTTGGGCTAGCAGAGAGACCCAGTACTTC
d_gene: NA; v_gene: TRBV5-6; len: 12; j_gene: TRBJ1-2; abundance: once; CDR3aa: CASSLAGYGYTF; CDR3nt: TGTGCCAGCAGCTTGGCAGGGTATGGCTACACCTTC
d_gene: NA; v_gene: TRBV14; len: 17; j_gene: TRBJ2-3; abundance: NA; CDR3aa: CASSHAVGRLYTDTQYF; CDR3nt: TGTGCCAGCAGCCACGCCGTGGGGCGGTTGTACACAGATACGCAGTATTTT
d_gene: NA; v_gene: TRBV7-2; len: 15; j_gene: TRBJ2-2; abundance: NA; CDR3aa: CASSLEGPPTGELFF; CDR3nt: TGTGCCAGCAGCCTGGAGGGCCCTCCCACCGGGGAGCTGTTTTTT
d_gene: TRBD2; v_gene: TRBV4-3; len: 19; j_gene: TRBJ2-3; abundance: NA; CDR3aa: CASSQWSTSGSRSTDTQYF; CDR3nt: TGCGCCAGCAGCCAATGGTCGACTAGCGGGAGCCGAAGCACAGATACGCAGTATTTT
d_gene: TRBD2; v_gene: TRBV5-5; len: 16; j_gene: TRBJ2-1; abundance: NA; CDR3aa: CASSVRAGGNSNEQFF; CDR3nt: TGTGCCAGCAGCGTCCGAGCGGGAGGAAACAGCAATGAGCAGTTCTTC
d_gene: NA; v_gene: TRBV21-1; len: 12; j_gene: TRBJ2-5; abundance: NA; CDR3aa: CASTSRVETQYF; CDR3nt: TGTGCCAGCACAAGCCGTGTAGAGACCCAGTACTTC
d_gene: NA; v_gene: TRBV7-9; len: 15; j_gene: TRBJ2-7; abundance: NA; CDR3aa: CASSLSNPGVHEQYF; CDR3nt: TGTGCCAGCAGCTTAAGCAACCCAGGGGTTCACGAGCAGTACTTC
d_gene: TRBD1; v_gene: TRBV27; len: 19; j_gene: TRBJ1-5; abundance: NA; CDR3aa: CASSPGRTGPLAYNQPQHF; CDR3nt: TGTGCCAGCAGTCCGGGGAGGACAGGGCCCCTCGCCTACAATCAGCCCCAGCATTTT
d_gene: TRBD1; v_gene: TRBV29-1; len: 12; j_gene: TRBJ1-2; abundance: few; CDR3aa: CSVIQGWDGYTF; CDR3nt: TGCAGCGTCATACAGGGGTGGGATGGCTACACCTTC
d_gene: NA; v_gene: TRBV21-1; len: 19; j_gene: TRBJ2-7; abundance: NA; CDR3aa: CASSKGARRTSGRHYEQYF; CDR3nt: TGTGCCAGCAGCAAAGGGGCCAGGCGGACTAGCGGGAGGCACTACGAGCAGTACTTC
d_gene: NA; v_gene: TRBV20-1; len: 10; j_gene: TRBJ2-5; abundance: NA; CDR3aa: CSASYGTQYF; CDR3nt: TGCAGTGCTAGTTACGGGACCCAGTACTTC
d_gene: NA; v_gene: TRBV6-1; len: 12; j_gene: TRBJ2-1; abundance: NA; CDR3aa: CASRRGGREQFF; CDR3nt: TGTGCCAGCAGAAGGGGAGGACGCGAGCAGTTCTTC